This T cell receptor (beta chain) appears in the sequencing data of a study of blood T cell repertoires in COVID-19. Turning to the study itself: Sites across the United States, Italy and Spain contributed samples from acute and convalescent COVID-19.

V lost 6 bases to trimming and J lost 5 bases; unmatched junction nucleotides: 11. Germline V lookup: CDR1 MDHEN, CDR2 SYDVKM. The CDR3 spans 16 residues. In the study's own analysis: Quantification of nucleated cells was approximated via reference gene primer amplification. TCRdb's copy holds only in-frame clones and misses some; the assay was immunoSEQ multiplex PCR. That table furnishes V, J and clone size, whereas the DNA furnished D and trimming. There are 65,000 or so clones in the sample; about 80% occur only once, and 3.5% lies in the top ten. This chain uses TRBV28 with TRBJ1-5; TRBD1 agrees at 9 bases. Sequencing was carried out using peripheral blood. The TCR was taken from a man aged 55 to 70 with acute or convalescent COVID-19. CDR3 sequence (DNA): TGTGCCAGCAGAGACACAACAGGGGGCTCCCATCAGCCCCAGCATTTT. Its translation: CASRDTTGGSHQPQHF.